Sequencing of this TCR beta chain was carried out in a study of cytomegalovirus exposure and HLA in healthy donors. Looking at the study overall: Among about 179 million T cells, an earlier analysis found around 100 million unique TCR beta sequences.

Trimming left V 10 bases short and J 1 base short, with 14 bases between. This CDR3 has 15 amino acids. Per the germline V gene, CDR1 is MNHNS and CDR2 is SASEGT. Findings and limits, study-wide: It was taken for granted in presence/absence analyses that sequencing depth across donors was roughly uniform. Among CMV-associated TCR beta chains, most appeared HLA-restricted in a later analysis.

PCR primers comprised 60 Vbeta and 13 Jbeta primers. Profiling relied on immunoSEQ multiplex PCR, and the TCRdb table lists in-frame clones only, not all of them. The sample holds around 210,000 clones, just under 80% seen once. Details on this clone: Antigen: not known.

This sequence was found in a boy younger than 18 in good health and CMV-seronegative. The sequenced sample consisted of PBMCs. The chain couples TRBV6-1 to TRBJ1-6; D is perhaps TRBD1 (6 bases). CDR3 sequence: CATGGGPSYNSPLHF. CDR3 nucleotides: TGTGCCACTGGGGGGGGGCCGTCCTATAATTCACCCCTCCACTTT.